These 29 T cell receptor beta chains share one sample of origin, sequenced in a study of human T cells and chemical hapten exposure. What the library attached to individual cDNA molecules were unique molecular identifiers. TCRdb reprocessed the reads with MiXCR, giving one entry per CDR3 protein. The table has about 120,000 distinct CDR3 sequences, over 7% seen once. Blood, whole and unfractionated, served as the source for total RNA extraction. Input material: whole blood. Source of these receptors: a human donor in good health. Some clones in this sample may be carry-over from other donors' samples.

This clonotype has at least ten counts. The chain couples TRBV25-1 to TRBJ1-2; TRBD1 matches at 7 bases. The CDR3 extends over 17 amino acids. Trimming removed 4 bases from V and 3 bases from J; junction bases left unmatched: 14. Looked up from germline, CDR1 is MGHDK and CDR2 is SYGVNS. CDR3 loop: CASSGAGTALYDYGYTF. DNA for the CDR3: TGTGCCAGCAGTGGGGCCGGGACAGCTCTCTACGACTATGGCTACACCTTC.

This clonotype was recorded at least ten times. This chain links TRBV6-5 with TRBJ1-3; unclear D gene. The CDR3 loop spans 16 amino acids. CDR1 MNHEY and CDR2 SVGAGI come from the germline V gene. Trimming left V 0 bases short and J 0 bases short, with 9 bases between. In nucleotides, the CDR3 is TGTGCCAGCAGTTACTCAGGAGGACTCTCTGGAAACACCATATATTTT. Translating gives CASSYSGGLSGNTIYF.

This clonotype was counted a few times. The chain joins TRBV5-5 to TRBJ2-7; 11 bases align to TRBD2. This CDR3 is built from 15 residues. The V gene's germline CDR1 is SGHKS and CDR2 YYEKEE (reference sequence). With V trimmed by 4 bases and J by 0 bases, 3 bases remained unmatched. The CDR3 here is CASSLGLAASYEQYF. Here the CDR3 DNA reads TGTGCCAGCAGCCTGGGACTAGCGGCCTCCTACGAGCAGTACTTC.

This clonotype was counted only a few times. The chain is built from TRBV29-1 and TRBJ1-2; 12 bases match TRBD1. The CDR3 length is 16 residues. Germline assignment: CDR1 SQVTM and CDR2 ANQGSEA. V was clipped by 2 bases and J by 3 bases; unmatched bases: 7. DNA of the CDR3: TGCAGCGTTGAATCCCAGGGACAGGGGGCGTACTATGGCTACACCTTC. Residues: CSVESQGQGAYYGYTF.

The chain links TRBV12-3 or TRBV12-4 to TRBJ2-2; D unresolved. The CDR3 consists of 15 residues. Trimming removed 10 bases at V and 0 bases at J, with 15 bases between. CDR3 in DNA: TGTGCCACCGTTAGCCTATTAGCGAACACCGGGGAGCTGTTTTTT. This gives the protein CATVSLLANTGELFF.

This clonotype was counted ten times or more. This chain connects TRBV5-1 to TRBJ1-6; D is possibly TRBD1 (6 bases). V gave up 4 bases and J gave up 7 bases, with 15 bases separating them. The CDR3 is 15 residues long. The germline V gene encodes CDR1 SGHRS and CDR2 YFSETQ. CDR3 residues: CASSDGTSGNSPLHF. In DNA, the CDR3 is TGCGCCAGCAGCGACGGGACATCTGGCAATTCACCCCTCCACTTT. Full variable domain (outside the CDR3, taken from reference TRBV5-1 and TRBJ1-6): KAGVTQTPRYLIKTRGQQVTLSCSPISGHRSVSWYQQTPGQGLQFLFEYFSETQRNKGNFPGRFSGRQFSNSRSEMNVSTLELGDSALYLCASSDGTSGNSPLHFGNGTRLTVT.

In its sample, this clonotype was seen many times. The chain has TRBV12-3 or TRBV12-4 and TRBJ1-1; 8 bases match TRBD1. Losses at the gene ends were 5 bases for V and 5 bases for J; bases not matched to a gene: 7. This CDR3 comprises 14 residues. Written as DNA, the CDR3 is TGTGCCAGCAGTCCCCGGACAGGGCGAACTGAAGCTTTCTTT. Protein product: CASSPRTGRTEAFF.

V usage is TRBV5-1 and J usage is TRBJ2-1; D not resolved. Trimming left V 4 bases short and J 0 bases short, with 11 bases between. CDR3 length: 15 residues. Germline-derived CDR1 and CDR2 are SGHRS and YFSETQ. This chain's CDR3 is CASSQNSGSYNEQFF. Here the CDR3 DNA reads TGCGCCAGCAGCCAAAACTCGGGCTCCTACAATGAGCAGTTCTTC.

A remark on this clonotype: Its ends do not fully match the called genes, so a read error is possible. The chain links TRBV4-1 to TRBJ1-5; 8 nucleotides agree with TRBD1. The CDR3 runs 15 residues. Germline V gene sequence: CDR1 MGHRA, CDR2 YSYEKL. The CDR3, as DNA: TGCGTCAGCAGCCTCGACAGGGGAGGGAATCAGCCCCAGCATTTT. Residues: CVSSLDRGGNQPQHF.

This clonotype appeared many times. The chain uses TRBV4-2 and TRBJ2-5; D is undetermined. Between the trimmed V and J ends, which lost 1 base and 5 bases, there was a span of 8 bases. The CDR3 contains 13 residues. Germline lookup yields CDR1 LGHNA and CDR2 YNFKEQ. The chain's CDR3 is CASSQVLLETQYF. The DNA for the CDR3 is TGTGCCAGCAGCCAAGTACTCCTGGAGACCCAGTACTTC.

The genes are TRBV14 and TRBJ1-1, with D possibly being TRBD1 (6 bases). Trimming removed 2 bases at V and 1 base at J, with 11 bases between. The CDR3 covers 15 residues. Germline V gene data show CDR1 as SGHDN and CDR2 as FVKESK. CDR3 nucleotide sequence: TGTGCCAGCAGCCAACGCAGGGGCTCGAACACTGAAGCTTTCTTT. Translating gives CASSQRRGSNTEAFF.

The table lists this clonotype with many counts. The chain joins TRBV18 to TRBJ2-1; D is undetermined. Germline CDR1 reads KGHSH; CDR2 reads LQKENI. The CDR3 is 16 amino acids. The germline V and J ends were trimmed by 4 bases and 0 bases, with 13 bases remaining between them. CDR3 nucleotide sequence: TGTGCCAGCTCACTTCCGGACCTGAGCTCCTACAATGAGCAGTTCTTC. It specifies CASSLPDLSSYNEQFF.

This clonotype has at least ten counts. The gene calls are TRBV5-4 and TRBJ2-3; D is undetermined. Germline loops: CDR1 SGHNT, CDR2 YYREEE (reference sequence). The CDR3 length is 12 residues. With 4 bases removed from V and 0 bases from J, the gap between germline ends came to 3 bases. CDR3 sequence reads: CASSVSTDTQYF. CDR3 coding DNA: TGTGCCAGCAGCGTAAGCACAGATACGCAGTATTTT. Together with reference TRBV5-4 and TRBJ2-3, the CDR3 gives the full variable domain: ETGVTQSPTHLIKTRGQQVTLRCSSQSGHNTVSWYQQALGQGPQFIFQYYREEENGRGNFPPRFSGLQFPNYSSELNVNALELDDSALYLCASSVSTDTQYFGPGTRLTVL.

This CDR3 is CASSLAGSGGNGELFF. The CDR3 nucleotides are TGTGCCAGCAGCTTAGCGGGTAGCGGGGGAAACGGGGAGCTGTTTTTT. The rearrangement joins TRBV7-2 to TRBJ2-2, with 9 positions matching TRBD2. The germline gives CDR1 SGHTA, CDR2 FQGNSA. The ends lost 0 bases at V and 7 bases at J; junction bases unmatched: 6. The CDR3 runs 16 residues.

CDR3 bases: TGCAGCGTTGATGGAACAGGGGGGGGCTATGGCTACACCTTC. Encoded protein: CSVDGTGGGYGYTF. This chain connects TRBV29-1 to TRBJ1-2, with 8 positions matching TRBD1. CDR3 size: 14 residues. CDR1 is SQVTM and CDR2 is ANQGSEA in the germline V gene. V gave up 3 bases and J gave up 4 bases; unmatched junction bases: 7.

This chain uses TRBV11-3 with TRBJ2-2; unclear D gene. CDR3 size: 14 residues. The germline CDR1 and CDR2 sequences are SGHNT and YENEEA. Trimming stripped 1 base from V and 6 bases from J, with 9 bases between. Written as DNA, the CDR3 is TGTGCCAGCAGCTTAGTCCCCCTCCCCGGGGAGCTGTTTTTT. Translation: CASSLVPLPGELFF. Full variable domain (rest looked up from reference TRBV11-3 and TRBJ2-2): EAGVVQSPRYKIIEKKQPVAFWCNPISGHNTLYWYLQNLGQGPELLIRYENEEAVDDSQLPKDRFSAERLKGVDSTLKIQPAELGDSAVYLCASSLVPLPGELFFGEGSRLTVL.

This clonotype was seen repeatedly, ten times or more. The genes are TRBV27 and TRBJ1-6; 8 bases line up with TRBD1. This CDR3 is built from 15 residues. With V trimmed by 4 bases and J by 10 bases, 9 bases remained unmatched. The germline CDR1 and CDR2 sequences are MNHEY and SMNVEV (reference sequence). CDR3 residues: CASSSAGQAGSPLHF. CDR3 sequence (DNA): TGTGCCAGCAGTTCTGCGGGACAGGCGGGATCACCCCTCCACTTT.

This clonotype was found a few times. V usage is TRBV29-1 and J usage is TRBJ2-6, with unresolved D. In germline, CDR1 is SQVTM, CDR2 ANQGSEA. There are 13 residues in the CDR3. Trimming shortened V by 6 bases and J by 0 bases, and 6 bases separated the two germline ends. Written as DNA, the CDR3 is TGCAGCGTGGAGATCTCTGGGGCCAACGTCCTGACTTTC. Amino acid sequence: CSVEISGANVLTF.

This clonotype was detected ten times or more. The chain uses TRBV28 and TRBJ1-3, with TRBD1 as a possible D gene (5 bases). The CDR3 consists of 11 residues. V was clipped by 3 bases and J by 8 bases, with 5 bases between them. Germline CDR1 and CDR2: MDHEN and SYDVKM. This chain's CDR3 is CASSLGDTIYF. The CDR3 nucleotides are TGTGCCAGCAGTTTGGGGGACACCATATATTTT.

The chain couples TRBV12-3 or TRBV12-4 to TRBJ2-2, with TRBD1 identical over 10 bases. The CDR3 extends over 15 amino acids. V lost 3 bases to trimming and J lost 3 bases; unmatched junction nucleotides: 1. The CDR3 loop is CASSFDRGHTGELFF. CDR3 DNA: TGTGCCAGCAGTTTTGACAGGGGGCACACCGGGGAGCTGTTTTTT.

This chain connects TRBV7-9 to TRBJ2-5, with TRBD2 identical over 11 bases. CDR1 is SEHNR and CDR2 is FQNEAQ in the germline V gene (reference sequence). CDR3 size: 16 residues. Trimming cost V 5 bases and J 5 bases; bases outside gene matches: 10. The CDR3: CASSARLAGQVETQYF. The CDR3 DNA sequence: TGTGCCAGCAGCGCTAGACTAGCGGGACAGGTTGAGACCCAGTACTTC.

The chain recombines TRBV5-5 with TRBJ2-3; perhaps TRBD1 as D (6 bases). Looked up from germline, CDR1 is SGHKS and CDR2 is YYEKEE (reference sequence). There are 15 residues in the CDR3. V lost 0 bases and J 3 bases, leaving 11 bases between the germline ends. CDR3 nucleotide sequence: TGTGCCAGCAGCTTGGCCGGCAGGGGAACAGATACGCAGTATTTT. The encoded protein is CASSLAGRGTDTQYF.

V gene TRBV29-1 combines with J gene TRBJ2-3, with 11 bases aligning to TRBD2. The CDR3 totals 13 residues. V lost 8 bases and J lost 2; bases outside the gene matches: 3. Germline lookup yields CDR1 SQVTM and CDR2 ANQGSEA. This CDR3 is CSTSGSATDTQYF. CDR3 DNA sequence: TGCAGCACTAGCGGGAGCGCCACAGATACGCAGTATTTT.

This clonotype appeared a few times. The J gene is TRBJ2-1, the V gene TRBV30, with a weak D call TRBD2 (5 bases). Germline assignment: CDR1 GTSNPN and CDR2 SVGIG (reference sequence). Trimming shortened V by 0 bases and J by 7 bases, and 13 bases separated the two germline ends. The CDR3 runs to 14 residues. The CDR3 loop reads CAWSVTRPGNEQFF. The CDR3 coding sequence is TGTGCCTGGAGTGTAACCCGGCCGGGAAATGAGCAGTTCTTC. The variable domain in full, completed from reference TRBV30 and TRBJ2-1, reads SQTIHQWPATLVQPVGSPLSLECTVEGTSNPNLYWYRQAAGRGLQLLFYSVGIGQISSEVPQNLSASRPQDRQFILSSKKLLLSDSGFYLCAWSVTRPGNEQFFGPGTRLTVL.

The V gene is TRBV14, the J gene TRBJ1-5; D remains unclear. The CDR3 spans 13 residues. Germline CDR1 reads SGHDN; CDR2 reads FVKESK. The V and J ends lost 1 base and 5 bases respectively, with 6 bases between them. CDR3 DNA sequence: TGTGCCAGCAGCCAAGGGACGGATCAGCCCCAGCATTTT. Its translation is CASSQGTDQPQHF.

This clonotype was detected ten times or more. The V and J genes are TRBV20-1 and TRBJ1-1; tentative D call: TRBD1 (6 bases). From germline, CDR1 is DFQATT and CDR2 SNEGSKA (reference sequence). Trimming shortened V by 0 bases and J by 10 bases, and 18 bases separated the two germline ends. CDR3 size: 14 residues. The CDR3 nucleotides read TGCAGTGCTAGAGACAGGGGACCTGTGAAAGGAGCTTTCTTT. It codes for CSARDRGPVKGAFF.

This clonotype was observed a few times. V gene TRBV27 combines with J gene TRBJ2-7; D possibly corresponds to TRBD1 (5 bases). V shed 0 bases and J shed 1 base, with 19 bases lying between them. CDR3 size: 18 residues. The V gene's germline CDR1 is MNHEY and CDR2 SMNVEV (reference sequence). DNA for the CDR3: TGTGCCAGCAGTTTATCGGTCCTGACAGAAACCCATTCCTACGAGCAGTACTTC. Translated: CASSLSVLTETHSYEQYF.

This clonotype was observed many times. The V and J genes are TRBV9 and TRBJ2-5; TRBD1 agrees at 7 bases. V gave up 3 bases and J gave up 2 bases; unmatched junction bases: 7. This CDR3 spans 15 amino acids. Germline V gene lookup returns CDR1 SGDLS and CDR2 YYNGEE. This chain's CDR3 is CASSGNGGQQETQYF. CDR3 nucleotides: TGTGCCAGCAGCGGAAATGGGGGACAGCAAGAGACCCAGTACTTC.

V gene TRBV20-1 combines with J gene TRBJ2-3; 8 bases fit TRBD2. CDR3 length: 16 residues. Per the germline V gene, CDR1 is DFQATT and CDR2 is SNEGSKA (reference sequence). V dropped 4 bases and J dropped 2; count of bases not matched to a gene: 11. This CDR3 is CSATIGGTRITDTQYF. The CDR3 DNA is TGCAGTGCTACCATTGGAGGGACTAGGATCACAGATACGCAGTATTTT.